The present T cell receptor beta chain was sequenced within a study of blood T cell repertoires in COVID-19. Study summary: Sample material is recorded as cDNA or gDNA derived from T cells, B-cell-depleted T cells, or PBMCs.

Recovered participants had two consecutive negative NP/OP PCR tests, healthcare professional clearance, or symptom resolution. Here immunoSEQ multiplex PCR was the method, and the copy in TCRdb shows in-frame clones only, minus some. The table shows around 260,000 clones, with 75% to 90% occurring only once. V lost 4 bases, J lost 3 bases, and 5 bases stayed unmatched. This CDR3 has 16 amino acids. CDR1 is MGHDK, CDR2 SYGVNS, per germline. Sequenced: PBMCs or T cells enriched from blood (not recorded which). The receptor comes from a woman in her twenties or thirties who had recovered from COVID-19. The chain has TRBV25-1 and TRBJ2-1, with 11 bases matching TRBD2. In DNA form, the CDR3 reads TGTGCCAGCAGTGCCGGACTAGCGGGCAACTACAATGAGCAGTTCTTC. Translation: CASSAGLAGNYNEQFF.